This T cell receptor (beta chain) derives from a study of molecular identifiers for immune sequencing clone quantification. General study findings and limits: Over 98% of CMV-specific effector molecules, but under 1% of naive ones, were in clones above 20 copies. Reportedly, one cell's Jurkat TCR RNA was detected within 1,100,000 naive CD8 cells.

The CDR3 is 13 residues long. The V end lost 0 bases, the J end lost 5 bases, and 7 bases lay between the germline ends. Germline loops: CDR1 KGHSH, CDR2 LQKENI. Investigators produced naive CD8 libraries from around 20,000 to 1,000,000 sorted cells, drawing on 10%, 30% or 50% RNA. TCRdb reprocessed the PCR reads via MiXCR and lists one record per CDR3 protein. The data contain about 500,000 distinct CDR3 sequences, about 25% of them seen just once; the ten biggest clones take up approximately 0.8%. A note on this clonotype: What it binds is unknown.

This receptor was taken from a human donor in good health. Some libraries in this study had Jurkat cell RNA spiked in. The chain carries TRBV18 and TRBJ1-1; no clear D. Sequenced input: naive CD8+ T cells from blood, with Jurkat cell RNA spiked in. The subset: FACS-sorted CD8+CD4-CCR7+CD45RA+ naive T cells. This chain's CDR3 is CASSPPAATEAFF. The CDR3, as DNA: TGTGCCAGCTCACCACCCGCGGCAACTGAAGCTTTCTTT. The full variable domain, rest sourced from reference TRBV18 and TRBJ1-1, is NAGVMQNPRHLVRRRGQEARLRCSPMKGHSHVYWYRQLPEEGLKFMVYLQKENIIDESGMPKERFSAEFPKEGPSILRIQQVVRGDSAAYFCASSPPAATEAFFGQGTRLTVV.